Following are 26 T cell receptor beta chains from one sample sequenced in a study of radiotherapy plus CTLA-4 blockade in lung cancer. The protocol was immunoSEQ multiplex PCR, while the TCRdb copy is restricted to in-frame clones and leaves out a portion. The sample has about 48,000 clones, 70% to 90% seen once. The sample was peripheral blood, taken from a patient treated with radiotherapy plus ipilimumab. These receptors were taken from a human donor with non-small cell lung cancer that progressed on radiotherapy plus ipilimumab. Some clones in this sample may be carry-over from other donors' samples.

The CDR3 region has the DNA TGTGCCAGCAGTAAACCTACAGGGGGCGGAAACAATCAGCCCCAGCATTTT. This codes for CASSKPTGGGNNQPQHF. The chain joins TRBV28 to TRBJ1-5, with 9 bases lining up with TRBD1. CDR1 and CDR2 (germline): MDHEN, SYDVKM. This CDR3 is built from 17 residues. J lost 3 bases, V lost 5 bases, and 11 bases had no gene match.

This sequence joins TRBV19 and TRBJ2-7, with 9 bases fitting TRBD1. CDR3 length: 14 residues. CDR1 and CDR2 (germline): LNHDA, SQIVND (reference sequence). J lost 4 bases, V lost 3 bases, and 4 bases had no gene match. The DNA of the CDR3 is TGTGCCAGTAGTATCGGGACAGGGCTTTACGAGCAGTACTTC. Protein: CASSIGTGLYEQYF.

The V gene is TRBV9, the J gene TRBJ2-1; 11 bases are a match to TRBD2. The CDR3 extends over 17 amino acids. V shed 4 bases and J 7 bases; nucleotides not matched to a gene: 13. Per germline, CDR1 SGDLS and CDR2 YYNGEE. The CDR3 region is CASSSPGLAVRGNEQFF. As DNA, the CDR3 is TGTGCCAGCAGCTCCCCGGGACTAGCGGTTAGGGGGAATGAGCAGTTCTTC. Combining the CDR3 with reference TRBV9 and TRBJ2-1 gives the whole variable domain DSGVTQTPKHLITATGQRVTLRCSPRSGDLSVYWYQQSLDQGLQFLIQYYNGEERAKGNILERFSAQQFPDLHSELNLSSLELGDSALYFCASSSPGLAVRGNEQFFGPGTRLTVL.

The chain recombines TRBV7-2 with TRBJ2-3; 7 bases line up with TRBD2. Per the germline V gene, CDR1 is SGHTA and CDR2 is FQGNSA. Trimming at V came to 2 bases and at J to 1 base, leaving 0 bases not matched to a gene. The CDR3 loop spans 14 amino acids. DNA for the CDR3: TGTGCCAGCAGCTTACGGGGGGGCACAGATACGCAGTATTTT. Amino acids: CASSLRGGTDTQYF.

The rearrangement links TRBV4-1 to TRBJ1-6; D gene ambiguous. The CDR3 loop spans 15 amino acids. Trimming took 6 bases from V and 11 from J, leaving 20 bases between them. Germline lookup yields CDR1 MGHRA and CDR2 YSYEKL. The CDR3 nucleotides are TGCGCCAGCAGAGCAACGGGCGAGGGTTCGCCACCCCTCCACTTT. Translating gives CASRATGEGSPPLHF.

The chain has TRBV27 and TRBJ2-7; TRBD2 matches at 14 bases. CDR1 is MNHEY, CDR2 SMNVEV, per germline (reference sequence). Unmatched junction bases numbered 3, after V lost 5 bases and J lost 6 bases. The CDR3 is made up of 14 amino acids. CDR3 bases: TGTGCCAGCAGTGGGACTAGCGGGGGTCTCGAGCAGTACTTC. It encodes CASSGTSGGLEQYF.

The rearrangement joins TRBV5-1 to TRBJ1-2; 7 bases map to TRBD1. V was pared by 3 bases and J by 8 bases, with 13 bases of the junction left unmatched. This CDR3 has 15 residues. CDR1 and CDR2 from the germline V gene are SGHRS and YFSETQ. The DNA of the CDR3 is TGCGCCAGCAGCTCGACTGTCATGACAGGGTTCGGCTACACCTTC. Its protein is CASSSTVMTGFGYTF.

The genes are TRBV7-2 and TRBJ2-3; possible D gene TRBD1, 5 bases. This CDR3 contains 14 residues. Trimming removed 2 bases from V and 5 bases from J, with 11 bases in between. Looked up from germline, CDR1 is SGHTA and CDR2 is FQGNSA. The CDR3 DNA reads TGTGCCAGCAGCTTAAACCCCAGGGTAGATACGCAGTATTTT. Protein sequence: CASSLNPRVDTQYF.

This clone was picked up one time. V gene TRBV27 combines with J gene TRBJ2-3, with D perhaps TRBD1 (5 bases). Trimming took off 2 bases at V and 4 bases at J, with 13 bases between the two ends. CDR3 length: 15 residues. Germline V gene sequence: CDR1 MNHEY, CDR2 SMNVEV (reference sequence). CDR3 DNA: TGTGCCAGCAGTTTACAGGGTGTTCGTCCAGATACGCAGTATTTT. It codes for CASSLQGVRPDTQYF.

The chain links TRBV7-2 to TRBJ1-2; 7 bases map to TRBD1. V lost 5 bases, J lost 8 bases, and 11 bases stayed unmatched. Germline loops: CDR1 SGHTA, CDR2 FQGNSA. This CDR3 spans 14 amino acids. The CDR3 DNA reads as TGTGCCAGCAGCCTCAGGGGGATTTGGGAGGGCTACACCTTC. Amino acid sequence: CASSLRGIWEGYTF.

This clone was seen a few times. This chain connects TRBV10-2 to TRBJ2-1; TRBD2 agrees at 8 bases. Trimming at V came to 7 bases and at J to 9 bases, leaving 11 bases not matched to a gene. The CDR3 sequence is 14 residues long. Germline CDR1 and CDR2: WSHSY and SAAADI. The DNA for the CDR3 is TGCGCCAGCAAAGCGGGGGTCGAGTTCTTTGAGCAGTTCTTC. Protein sequence: CASKAGVEFFEQFF.

The V and J genes are TRBV5-6 and TRBJ2-7, with D possibly being TRBD2 (5 bases). The CDR3 has 15 amino acids. V lost 4 bases, J lost 4 bases, and 18 bases lay in between. Germline CDR1 SGHDT, CDR2 YYEEEE. The CDR3 coding sequence is TGTGCCAGCAGCGGAGGCAGCCTAACGGGGTACGAGCAGTACTTC. This sequence encodes CASSGGSLTGYEQYF. The variable domain in full, completed from reference TRBV5-6 and TRBJ2-7, reads DAGVTQSPTHLIKTRGQQVTLRCSPKSGHDTVSWYQQALGQGPQFIFQYYEEEERQRGNFPDRFSGHQFPNYSSELNVNALLLGDSALYLCASSGGSLTGYEQYFGPGTRLTVT.

The chain joins TRBV27 to TRBJ2-1; 7 bases agree with TRBD2. J lost 7 bases, V lost 4 bases, and 4 bases had no gene match. The length of the CDR3 is 13 residues. Germline V gives CDR1 MNHEY, CDR2 SMNVEV (reference sequence). CDR3 in DNA: TGTGCCAGCAGTTGGACTAGACGAAATGAGCAGTTCTTC. As protein: CASSWTRRNEQFF.

The rearrangement uses TRBV28 and TRBJ1-2; 7 nucleotides line up with TRBD1. This CDR3 is 14 amino acids long. V was clipped by 5 bases and J by 3 bases; unmatched bases: 6. Germline values: CDR1 MDHEN, CDR2 SYDVKM. The CDR3 nucleotides are TGTGCCAGCAGTCCCGGGACAGTCTACTATGGCTACACCTTC. Its protein is CASSPGTVYYGYTF.

The gene calls are TRBV4-3 and TRBJ2-5, with 9 bases that match TRBD1. Judging by the DNA end, TRBJ2-7 fits better; the J call may be wrong. Germline V gene sequence: CDR1 LGHNA, CDR2 YSLEER. The CDR3 consists of 16 residues. The CDR3 sequence: CASSQDSGQGPYEQYF. Here the CDR3 DNA reads TGCGCCAGCAGCCAAGATTCGGGACAGGGACCCTACGAGCAGTACTTC.

J is TRBJ2-1 and V is TRBV25-1, with TRBD2 matching over 8 bases. Looked up from germline, CDR1 is MGHDK and CDR2 is SYGVNS. The CDR3 covers 15 residues. Unmatched junction bases numbered 16, after V lost 10 bases and J lost 8 bases. DNA for the CDR3: TGTGCCACCTCGTCCGGGACTAGGAGAGGGGATGAGCAGTTCTTC. Translated, it gives CATSSGTRRGDEQFF.

V gene TRBV27 combines with J gene TRBJ1-5, with D maybe TRBD1 (5 bases). The CDR3 length is 15 residues. V was clipped by 0 bases and J by 7 bases, with 13 bases between them. Germline V gene sequence: CDR1 MNHEY, CDR2 SMNVEV (reference sequence). The CDR3 DNA reads TGTGCCAGCAGTTTATCCGGGGGTTGGAGACAGCCCCAGCATTTT. This gives the protein CASSLSGGWRQPQHF.

This clone appeared a few times. The J gene is TRBJ2-1, the V gene TRBV7-9, with 11 positions matching TRBD2. The CDR3 is 17 residues long. Unmatched junction bases numbered 5, after V lost 4 bases and J lost 0 bases. Germline assignment: CDR1 SEHNR and CDR2 FQNEAQ (reference sequence). The CDR3 DNA reads TGTGCCAGCAGCTCAGCTAGCGGGGGGAGCTCCTACAATGAGCAGTTCTTC. Its translation is CASSSASGGSSYNEQFF.

V is TRBV10-3 and J is TRBJ2-1; the D gene is possibly TRBD2 (5 bases). The CDR3 has 13 amino acids. Trimming left V 7 bases short and J 8 bases short, with 15 bases between. The V gene's germline CDR1 is ENHRY and CDR2 SYGVKD. The CDR3 is CAINDYAGDEQFF. The CDR3 DNA sequence: TGTGCCATCAACGACTACGCGGGCGATGAGCAGTTCTTC.

The V and J genes are TRBV21-1 and TRBJ1-2; the table's D call, TRBD1, was not checked against the DNA. TRBV21-1 has pseudogene status. CDR3 length: 19 amino acids. The CDR3 DNA follows: TGTGCCAGCAGCAAAGGAAGGACAGGGGGCTTCCAACCTAACTATGGCTACACCTTC. This gives the protein CASSKGRTGGFQPNYGYTF.

The rearrangement uses TRBV4-2 and TRBJ2-3; TRBD2 agrees at 11 bases. CDR1 and CDR2 from the germline V gene are LGHNA and YNFKEQ. The J segment lost 3 bases and the V segment lost 4 bases, leaving 9 bases of the junction unmatched. This CDR3 spans 17 amino acids. The CDR3 reads CASSRGLAEEGTDTQYF. The CDR3 bases are TGTGCCAGCAGCCGGGGACTAGCGGAGGAGGGGACAGATACGCAGTATTTT.

The chain combines TRBV5-6 with TRBJ1-5; tentatively, D is TRBD1 (6 bases). V was clipped by 1 base and J by 6 bases, with 11 bases between them. Germline V gene lookup returns CDR1 SGHDT and CDR2 YYEEEE. This CDR3 is built from 14 residues. In DNA, the CDR3 is TGTGCCAGCAGCTTGAGCAGGGGAATTCAGCCCCAGCATTTT. Its translation: CASSLSRGIQPQHF.

This chain uses TRBV2 with TRBJ1-4; D uncertain. Trimming removed 4 bases from V and 8 bases from J, with 14 bases in between. CDR1 is SNHLY and CDR2 is FYNNEI in the germline V gene. The CDR3 consists of 14 residues. In nucleotides, the CDR3 is TGTGCCAGCAGTGGTAGTTCAGGAAGGGAAAAACTGTTTTTT. Translated, it gives CASSGSSGREKLFF.

The chain joins TRBV19 to TRBJ2-1; TRBD1 agrees at 9 bases. Losses at the gene ends were 6 bases for V and 6 bases for J; bases not matched to a gene: 6. This CDR3 is 14 amino acids long. The germline CDR1 and CDR2 sequences are LNHDA and SQIVND (reference sequence). The CDR3 here is CASSPGQGINEQFF. In DNA, the CDR3 is TGTGCCAGTAGCCCGGGACAGGGAATCAATGAGCAGTTCTTC.

As to this clone: The DNA is left out, because the CDR3 cannot be placed on it with certainty; the CDR3 is given as TCRdb lists it. V and J are TRBV27 and TRBJ2-7; TRBD2 reflects the table's D call only, with no check against the DNA. Germline V gene data show CDR1 as MNHEY and CDR2 as SMNVEV (reference sequence). The CDR3 is 14 residues long, counting both termini. CDR3 loop: CASSSSRNSYEQYF.

This clone was seen once. Different DNA sequences within this sample yield the same CDR3. V and J are TRBV18 and TRBJ1-2; D may be TRBD1 (5 bases). Germline V lookup: CDR1 KGHSH, CDR2 LQKENI. The CDR3 is 14 amino acids. V lost 0 bases and J lost 4, with 9 bases in between. CDR3 DNA sequence: TGTGCCAGCTCACCACCGGGGGGTGGCTATGGCTACACCTTC. Translation gives CASSPPGGGYGYTF.